This TCR beta chain was captured by sequencing in a study of CD8 T cells in Susac syndrome. This CDR3 contains 15 residues. The V and J ends lost 5 bases and 1 base, in that order; junction bases with no gene match: 5. Germline V gene lookup returns CDR1 MNHNS and CDR2 SASEGT. The authors reverse transcribed roughly 0.5 to 1 ug RNA with random hexamers. Across 54 Vbeta and 13 Jbeta, TCR beta CDR3 was amplified with immunoSEQ multiplex PCR. TCRdb passed the immunoSEQ multiplex PCR reads through MiXCR, listing each CDR3 protein once. Of about 400,000 distinct CDR3 sequences in the sample, more than 70% were seen once. The sample holds a few counts of this clonotype. The T cells that were sequenced for TCR beta were CD8+ and CD4+ cells from blood. The study used treatment-naive patients who had stable or active relapsing-remitting disease as multiple sclerosis controls. The CD8+ and CD4+ T cells were negatively isolated, with the TEMRA cells enriched by FACS.

This chain uses TRBV6-1 with TRBJ2-7, with 10 bases lining up with TRBD1. The sample consisted of CD8+ T cells from PBMCs. The clonotype comes from a human donor with multiple sclerosis. In nucleotides, the CDR3 is TGTGCCAGCAGTAATGACAGGGGGCAATCCTACGAGCAGTACTTC. Encoded protein: CASSNDRGQSYEQYF.